What follows is one TCR beta chain and its context. Between the trimmed V and J ends, which lost 1 base and 5 bases, there was a span of 9 bases. The germline V gene encodes CDR1 SGHTS and CDR2 YDEGEE. The CDR3 runs to 13 residues. The data stem from a study of control samples from healthy donors and cancer patients. Sequencing used immunoSEQ multiplex PCR; TCRdb keeps in-frame clones, though not all of them. The sample carries about 160,000 clones, approximately 90% recorded once. The receptor comes from a woman aged 30 to 39 in good health. What was sequenced was blood. The chain recombines TRBV5-8 with TRBJ1-1; no clear D gene. CDR3 protein: CASSLLARTEAFF. The CDR3 bases are TGTGCCAGCAGCTTGTTGGCGCGGACTGAAGCTTTCTTT.